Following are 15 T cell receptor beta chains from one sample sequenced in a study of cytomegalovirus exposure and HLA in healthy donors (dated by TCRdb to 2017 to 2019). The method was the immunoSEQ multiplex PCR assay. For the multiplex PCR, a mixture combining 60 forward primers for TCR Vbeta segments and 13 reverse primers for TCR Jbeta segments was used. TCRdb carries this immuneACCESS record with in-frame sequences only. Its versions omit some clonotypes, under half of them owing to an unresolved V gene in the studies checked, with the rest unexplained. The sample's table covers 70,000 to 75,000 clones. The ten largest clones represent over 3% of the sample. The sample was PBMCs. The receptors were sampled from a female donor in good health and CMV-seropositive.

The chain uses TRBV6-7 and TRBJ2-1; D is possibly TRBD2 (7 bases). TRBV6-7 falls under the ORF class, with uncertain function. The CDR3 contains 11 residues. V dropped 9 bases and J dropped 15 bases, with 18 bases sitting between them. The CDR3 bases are TGTGCCAGAATCTACGGGGGGCCTCGGTTCTTC. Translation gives CARIYGGPRFF.

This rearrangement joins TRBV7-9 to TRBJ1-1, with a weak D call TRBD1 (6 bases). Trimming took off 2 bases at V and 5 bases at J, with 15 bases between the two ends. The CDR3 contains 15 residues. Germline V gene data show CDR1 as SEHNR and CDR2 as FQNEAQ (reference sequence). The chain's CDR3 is CASSLRGGRGTEAFF. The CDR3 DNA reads TGTGCCAGCAGCTTAAGGGGGGGTCGAGGAACTGAAGCTTTCTTT.

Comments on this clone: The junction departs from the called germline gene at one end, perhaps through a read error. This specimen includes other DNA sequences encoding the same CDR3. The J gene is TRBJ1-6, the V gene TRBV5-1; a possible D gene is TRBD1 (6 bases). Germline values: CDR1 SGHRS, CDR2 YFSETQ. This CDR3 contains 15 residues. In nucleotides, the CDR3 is TGCGCCAGCAGCTTGGGTCCAGGGGAGGGTTCACCCCTACACTTT. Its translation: CASSLGPGEGSPLHF.

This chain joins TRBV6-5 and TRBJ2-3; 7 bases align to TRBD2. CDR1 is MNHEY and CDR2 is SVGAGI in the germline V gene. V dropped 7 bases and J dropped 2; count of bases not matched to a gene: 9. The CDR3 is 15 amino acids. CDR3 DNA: TGTGCCAGCACCGAGCGGGGTTCCACCACAGATACGCAGTATTTT. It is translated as CASTERGSTTDTQYF.

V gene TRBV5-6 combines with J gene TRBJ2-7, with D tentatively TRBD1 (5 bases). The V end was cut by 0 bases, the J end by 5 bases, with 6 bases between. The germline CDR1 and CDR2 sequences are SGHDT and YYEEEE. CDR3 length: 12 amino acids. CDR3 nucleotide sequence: TGTGCCAGCAGCTTGGTAGGGGACGAGCAGTACTTC. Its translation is CASSLVGDEQYF.

CDR3 loop: CASRLDRVTDTQYF. In nucleotides, the CDR3 is TGTGCCAGCAGGCTGGACAGGGTAACAGATACGCAGTATTTT. The genes are TRBV27 and TRBJ2-3; TRBD1 aligns across 8 bases. Germline-derived CDR1 and CDR2 are MNHEY and SMNVEV (reference sequence). The length of the CDR3 is 14 residues. V shed 6 bases and J 3 bases; nucleotides not matched to a gene: 5.

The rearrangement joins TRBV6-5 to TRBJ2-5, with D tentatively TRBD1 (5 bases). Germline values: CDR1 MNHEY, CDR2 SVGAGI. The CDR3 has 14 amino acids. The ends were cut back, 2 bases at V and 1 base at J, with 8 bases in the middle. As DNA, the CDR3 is TGTGCCAGCAGTTACCCTGACAGCCAAGAGACCCAGTACTTC. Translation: CASSYPDSQETQYF.

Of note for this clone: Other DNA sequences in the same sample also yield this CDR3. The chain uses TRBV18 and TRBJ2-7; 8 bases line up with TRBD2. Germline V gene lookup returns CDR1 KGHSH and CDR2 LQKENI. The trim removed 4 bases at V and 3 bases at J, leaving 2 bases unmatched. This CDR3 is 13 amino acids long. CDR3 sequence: CASSLGLDYEQYF. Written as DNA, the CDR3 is TGTGCCAGCTCACTGGGACTAGACTACGAGCAGTACTTC.

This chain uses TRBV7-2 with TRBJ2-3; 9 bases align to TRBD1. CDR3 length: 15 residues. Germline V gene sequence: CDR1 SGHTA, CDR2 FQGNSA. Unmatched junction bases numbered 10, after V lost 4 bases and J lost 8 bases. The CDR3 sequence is CASSSIGTGPSTQYF. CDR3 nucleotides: TGTGCCAGCAGCTCGATCGGGACAGGGCCTTCTACGCAGTATTTT.

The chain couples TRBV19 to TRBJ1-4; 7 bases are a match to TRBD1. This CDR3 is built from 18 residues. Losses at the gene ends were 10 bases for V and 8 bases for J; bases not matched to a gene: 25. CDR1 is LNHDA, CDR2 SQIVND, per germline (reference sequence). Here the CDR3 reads CATTSHDRANPSREKLFF. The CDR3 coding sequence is TGTGCCACCACATCCCACGACAGGGCGAACCCCTCTCGCGAAAAACTGTTTTTT. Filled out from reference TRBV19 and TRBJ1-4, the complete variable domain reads DGGITQSPKYLFRKEGQNVTLSCEQNLNHDAMYWYRQDPGQGLRLIYYSQIVNDFQKGDIAEGYSVSREKKESFPLTVTSAQKNPTAFYLCATTSHDRANPSREKLFFGSGTQLSVL.

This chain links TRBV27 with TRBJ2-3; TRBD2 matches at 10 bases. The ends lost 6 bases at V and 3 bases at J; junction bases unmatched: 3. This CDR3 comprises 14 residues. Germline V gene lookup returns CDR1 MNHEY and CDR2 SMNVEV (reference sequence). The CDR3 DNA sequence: TGTGCCAGCAGCGGACTAGCGGAAACAGATACGCAGTATTTT. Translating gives CASSGLAETDTQYF.

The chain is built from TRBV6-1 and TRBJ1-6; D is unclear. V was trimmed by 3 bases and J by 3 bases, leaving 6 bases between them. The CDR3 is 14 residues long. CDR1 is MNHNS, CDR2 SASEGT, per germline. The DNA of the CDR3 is TGTGCCAGCAGTGACGGGTACTATAATTCACCCCTCCACTTT. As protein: CASSDGYYNSPLHF.

The chain's CDR3 is CASSPIGTGGLAFF. DNA for the CDR3: TGTGCCAGCTCACCAATCGGGACAGGTGGTTTGGCTTTCTTT. The chain couples TRBV18 to TRBJ1-1; 8 bases fit TRBD1. The V gene end was trimmed by 2 bases and the J gene end by 11 bases; junction bases not matched to a gene: 10. This CDR3 region has 14 residues. Germline lookup yields CDR1 KGHSH and CDR2 LQKENI.

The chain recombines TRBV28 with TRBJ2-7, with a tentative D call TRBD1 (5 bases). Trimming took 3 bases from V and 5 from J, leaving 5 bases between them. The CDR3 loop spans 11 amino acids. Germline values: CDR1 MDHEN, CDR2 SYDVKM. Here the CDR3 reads CASSFRDEQYF. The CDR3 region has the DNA TGTGCCAGCAGTTTCAGGGACGAGCAGTACTTC.

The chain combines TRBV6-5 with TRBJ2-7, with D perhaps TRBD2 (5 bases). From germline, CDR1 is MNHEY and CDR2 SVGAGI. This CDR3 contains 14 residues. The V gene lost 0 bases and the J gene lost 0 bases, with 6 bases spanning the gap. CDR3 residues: CASSYSDYSYEQYF. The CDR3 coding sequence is TGTGCCAGCAGTTACTCTGACTACTCCTACGAGCAGTACTTC.